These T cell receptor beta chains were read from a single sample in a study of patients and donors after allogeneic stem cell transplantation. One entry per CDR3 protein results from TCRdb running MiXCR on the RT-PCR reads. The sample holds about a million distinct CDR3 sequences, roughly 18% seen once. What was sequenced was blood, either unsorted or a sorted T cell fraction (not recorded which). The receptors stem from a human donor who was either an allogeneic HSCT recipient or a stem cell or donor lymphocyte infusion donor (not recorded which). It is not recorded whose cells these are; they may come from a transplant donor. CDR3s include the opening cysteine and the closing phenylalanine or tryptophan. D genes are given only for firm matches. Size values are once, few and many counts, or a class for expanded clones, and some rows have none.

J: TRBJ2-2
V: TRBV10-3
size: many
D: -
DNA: TGTGCCATACAGAGCAGCGCTACGAACACCGGGGAGCTGTTTTTT
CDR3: CAIQSSATNTGELFF

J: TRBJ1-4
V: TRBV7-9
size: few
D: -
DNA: TGTGCCAGCAGCCCCATACGCCCGATGAAAAATGAAAAACTGTTTTTT
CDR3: CASSPIRPMKNEKLFF

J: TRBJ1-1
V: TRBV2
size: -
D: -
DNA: TGTGCCAGCAGTGCGGGCAGGGACACTGAAGCTTTCTTT
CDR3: CASSAGRDTEAFF

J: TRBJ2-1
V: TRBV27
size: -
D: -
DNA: TGTGCCAGCAGTCCGAGGGTTTTGAATGAGCAGTTCTTC
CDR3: CASSPRVLNEQFF

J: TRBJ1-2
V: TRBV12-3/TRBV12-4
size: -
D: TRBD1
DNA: TGTGCCAGCAGTTTTTTTCCTCAGGGGGCAGGAGGCTACACCTTC
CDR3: CASSFFPQGAGGYTF

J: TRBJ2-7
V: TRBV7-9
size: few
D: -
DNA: TGTGCCAGCAGCTTTCTAGACGGAACCTACGAGCAGTACTTC
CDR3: CASSFLDGTYEQYF

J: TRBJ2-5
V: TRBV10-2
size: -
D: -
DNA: TGCGCCAGCACCCGCCGGGACCCCAAAGAGACCCAGTACTTC
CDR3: CASTRRDPKETQYF

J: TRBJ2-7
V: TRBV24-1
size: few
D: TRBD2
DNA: TGTGCCACGGGGACTAGCGGGACCTACGAGCAGTACTTC
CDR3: CATGTSGTYEQYF

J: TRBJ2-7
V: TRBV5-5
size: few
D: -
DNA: TGTGCCAGCAGCTTGCACCCCGGGGACTCCTACGAGCAGTACTTC
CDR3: CASSLHPGDSYEQYF

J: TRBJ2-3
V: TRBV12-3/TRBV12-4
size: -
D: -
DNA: TGTGCCAGCAGTTTTCTAGATCGAGATACGCAGTATTTT
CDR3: CASSFLDRDTQYF

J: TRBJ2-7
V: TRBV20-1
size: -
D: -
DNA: TGCAGTGCCCGTTCGACAGACTCCTACGAGCAGTACTTC
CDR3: CSARSTDSYEQYF

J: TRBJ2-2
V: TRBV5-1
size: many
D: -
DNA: TGCGCCAGCAGCACTCAGGGTCCCGGGGAGCTGTTTTTT
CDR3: CASSTQGPGELFF

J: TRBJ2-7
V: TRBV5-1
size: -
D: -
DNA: TGCGCCAGCAAACTCAGGGGCATGTCCTACGAGCAGTACTTC
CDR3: CASKLRGMSYEQYF

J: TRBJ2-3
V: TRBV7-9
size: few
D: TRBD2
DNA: TGTGCCAGCAGCCGAAGGTTGGGCGGGAGGAGCACAGATACGCAGTATTTT
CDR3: CASSRRLGGRSTDTQYF

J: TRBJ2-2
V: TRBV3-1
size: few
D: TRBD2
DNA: TGTGCCAGCAGAAAGGGACTAGCGGGACGGACCGGGGAGCTGTTTTTT
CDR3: CASRKGLAGRTGELFF

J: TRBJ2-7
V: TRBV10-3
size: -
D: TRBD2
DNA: TGTGCCATCAGTGACCCGTCTAGACTAGCGGAATCCTACGAGCAGTACTTC
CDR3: CAISDPSRLAESYEQYF

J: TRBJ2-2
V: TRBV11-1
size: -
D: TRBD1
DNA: TGTGCCAGCAGTGCCCCCAACAGGGGTCACACCGGGGAGCTGTTTTTT
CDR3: CASSAPNRGHTGELFF

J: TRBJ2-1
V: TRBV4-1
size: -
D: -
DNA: TGCGCCAGCAGCCAAGAATCCCCGAGTCGGTTCTTC
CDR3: CASSQESPSRFF

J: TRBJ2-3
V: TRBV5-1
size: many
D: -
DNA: TGCGCCAGCAGCTCCGGATCGTTGAGCACAGATACGCAGTATTTT
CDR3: CASSSGSLSTDTQYF

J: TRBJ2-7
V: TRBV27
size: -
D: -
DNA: TGTGCCAGCAGCCCTCGGGGGTGGCCCTACGAGCAGTACTTC
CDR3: CASSPRGWPYEQYF

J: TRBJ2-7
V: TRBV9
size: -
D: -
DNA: TGTGCCAGCGGCCGGGACCCCCTCGGAGAGCAGTACTTC
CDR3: CASGRDPLGEQYF

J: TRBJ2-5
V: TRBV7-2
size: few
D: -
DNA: TGTGCCAGCAGCGTCAGGGATGGGGAGACCCAGTACTTC
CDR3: CASSVRDGETQYF

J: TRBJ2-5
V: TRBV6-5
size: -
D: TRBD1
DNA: TGTGCCAGCAGTTACTCGCGGCAGGGGGCACGGGAGACCCAGTACTTC
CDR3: CASSYSRQGARETQYF

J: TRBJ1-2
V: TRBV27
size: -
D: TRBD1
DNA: TGTGCCAGCAGTCCGGGACAGATCTATGGCTACACCTTC
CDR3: CASSPGQIYGYTF

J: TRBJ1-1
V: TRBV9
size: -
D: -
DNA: TGTGCCAGCAGCCCAAGAAATAAGGGACTGAACACTGAAGCTTTCTTT
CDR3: CASSPRNKGLNTEAFF

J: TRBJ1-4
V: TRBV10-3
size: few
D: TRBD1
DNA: TGTGCCATCAGTGAGTCCGCTGCAGGGGGGAATGAAAAACTGTTTTTT
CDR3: CAISESAAGGNEKLFF

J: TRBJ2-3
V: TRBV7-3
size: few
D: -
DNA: TGTGCCAGCAGCTTAGGGCACTCCCGCACAGATACGCAGTATTTT
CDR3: CASSLGHSRTDTQYF

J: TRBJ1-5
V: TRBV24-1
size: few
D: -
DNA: TGTGCCACCAGTGATGGGGGGGGCAATCAGCCCCAGCATTTT
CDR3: CATSDGGGNQPQHF

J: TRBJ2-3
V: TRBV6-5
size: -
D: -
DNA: TGTGCCAGCAGTTACTCGAGACTAGGCGGAACGCAGTATTTT
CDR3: CASSYSRLGGTQYF

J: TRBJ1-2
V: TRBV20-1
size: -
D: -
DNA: TGCAGTGCTCCCGGGACCACAGCTAACTATGGCTACACCTTC
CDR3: CSAPGTTANYGYTF

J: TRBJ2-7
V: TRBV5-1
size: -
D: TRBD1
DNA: TGCGCCAGCAGCACACTGGACAGGGAAGAGCAGTACTTC
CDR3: CASSTLDREEQYF

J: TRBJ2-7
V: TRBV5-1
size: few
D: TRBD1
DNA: TGCGCCAGCAGCTTGGGCGGGACAGGGAAAGACTACGAGCAGTACTTC
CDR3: CASSLGGTGKDYEQYF

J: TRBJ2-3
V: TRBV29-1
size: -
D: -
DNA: TGCAGCGTTGAAGATCGAAGACCAGGCACAGATACGCAGTATTTT
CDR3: CSVEDRRPGTDTQYF

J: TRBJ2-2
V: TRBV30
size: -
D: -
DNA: TGTGCCTGGAGTGTAGAGGTGGCAGGGAAGGTCCCCGGGGAGCTGTTTTTT
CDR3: CAWSVEVAGKVPGELFF

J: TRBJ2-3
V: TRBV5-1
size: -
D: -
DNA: TGCGCCAGCAGCTTGGGTCCACTGGGGACAAGCACAGATACGCAGTATTTT
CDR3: CASSLGPLGTSTDTQYF

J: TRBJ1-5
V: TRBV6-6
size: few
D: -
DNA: TGTGCCAGCAGCCCGACAGAGAATCAGCCCCAGCATTTT
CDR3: CASSPTENQPQHF

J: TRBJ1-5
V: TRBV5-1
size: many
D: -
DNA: TGCGCCAGCAGCTTGCAGGGCGCCCAGCCCCAGCATTTT
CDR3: CASSLQGAQPQHF

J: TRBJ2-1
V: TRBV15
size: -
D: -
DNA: TGTGCCACCAGCGGGGTGCGGTACAATGAGCAGTTCTTC
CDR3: CATSGVRYNEQFF

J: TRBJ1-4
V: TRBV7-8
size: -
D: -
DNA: TGTGCCAGCAGCCCAGACCGAGGGGATGAAAAACTGTTTTTT
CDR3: CASSPDRGDEKLFF

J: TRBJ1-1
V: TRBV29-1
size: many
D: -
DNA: TGCAGCGTTGAAGGGGACACTGAAGCTTTCTTT
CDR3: CSVEGDTEAFF